Following are 4 T cell receptor beta chains from one sample sequenced in a study of blood T cell repertoires in COVID-19. Measured with immunoSEQ multiplex PCR; TCRdb has only the in-frame clones, and not every one. Of under 450,000 clones in the sample, roughly 77% were seen once. Sequenced material: peripheral blood. The receptor set was obtained from a human donor with acute or convalescent COVID-19. The donor label of this sample is uncertain.

The chain joins TRBV30 to TRBJ2-1, with 8 bases identical to TRBD1. This CDR3 region has 14 residues. The germline V gene encodes CDR1 GTSNPN and CDR2 SVGIG (reference sequence). J lost 6 bases, V lost 4 bases, and 8 bases had no gene match. The CDR3 protein is CAWMRRGLVNEQFF. The CDR3 nucleotides read TGTGCCTGGATGCGCAGGGGGCTGGTCAATGAGCAGTTCTTC.

The rearrangement uses TRBV5-1 and TRBJ1-2; 9 nucleotides match TRBD1. This CDR3 has 15 residues. With 2 bases clipped from V and 6 bases from J, the junction kept 8 bases outside the gene matches. Germline V gives CDR1 SGHRS, CDR2 YFSETQ. The CDR3 coding sequence is TGCGCCAGCAGCTTAGAAGGGACAGGGAATCATGGCTACACCTTC. Encoded protein: CASSLEGTGNHGYTF.

This chain links TRBV27 with TRBJ1-1; 8 bases fit TRBD1. Germline CDR1 and CDR2: MNHEY and SMNVEV (reference sequence). Trimming removed 7 bases from V and 2 bases from J; junction bases left unmatched: 6. There are 14 residues in the CDR3. This chain's CDR3 is CASNIGQGNTEAFF. CDR3 bases: TGTGCCAGCAATATCGGACAGGGAAACACTGAAGCTTTCTTT.

V usage is TRBV18 and J usage is TRBJ1-2; D might be TRBD1 (5 bases). Trimming cost V 3 bases and J 5 bases, with 13 bases left between them. The germline gives CDR1 KGHSH, CDR2 LQKENI. The length of the CDR3 is 14 residues. CDR3 nucleotides: TGTGCCAGCTCACCCCGAGACAGTATGTATGGCTACACCTTC. This encodes CASSPRDSMYGYTF.